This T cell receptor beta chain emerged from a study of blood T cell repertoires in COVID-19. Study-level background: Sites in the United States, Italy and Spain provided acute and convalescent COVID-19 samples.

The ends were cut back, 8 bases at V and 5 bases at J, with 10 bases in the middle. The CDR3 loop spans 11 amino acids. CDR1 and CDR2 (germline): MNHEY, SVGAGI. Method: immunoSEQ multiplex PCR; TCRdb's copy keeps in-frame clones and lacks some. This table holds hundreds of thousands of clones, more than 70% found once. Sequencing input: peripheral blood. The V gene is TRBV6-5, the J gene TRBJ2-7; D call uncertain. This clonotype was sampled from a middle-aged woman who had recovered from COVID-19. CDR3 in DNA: TGTGCCAGCTTCAGTTCGAACGAGCAGTACTTC. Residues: CASFSSNEQYF.